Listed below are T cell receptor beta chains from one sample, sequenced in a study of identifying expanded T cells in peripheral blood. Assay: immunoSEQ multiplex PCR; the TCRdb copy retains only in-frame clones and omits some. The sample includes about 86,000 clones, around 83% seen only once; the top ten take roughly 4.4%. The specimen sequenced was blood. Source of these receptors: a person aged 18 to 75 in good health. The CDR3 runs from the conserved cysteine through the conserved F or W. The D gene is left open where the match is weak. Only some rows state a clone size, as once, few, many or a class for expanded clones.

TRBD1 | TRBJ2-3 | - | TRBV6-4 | TGTGCCAGCAGTGGGGGACAGGGGGCAGATACGCAGTATTTT | CASSGGQGADTQYF
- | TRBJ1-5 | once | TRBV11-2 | TGTGCCAGCAGCCCCGGGCCTAATCAGCCCCAGCATTTT | CASSPGPNQPQHF
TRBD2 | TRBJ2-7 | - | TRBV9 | TGTGCCAGCAGCGTAGGAAGCGGGGGGGCCTACGAGCAGTACTTC | CASSVGSGGAYEQYF
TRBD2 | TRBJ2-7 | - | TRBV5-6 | TGTGCCAGCAGTAGGTTAGCGGGTTCCCCTGGGAAGCAGTACTTC | CASSRLAGSPGKQYF
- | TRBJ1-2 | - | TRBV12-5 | TGTGCTAGTGGGCAGGGGACCGACGGCTACACCTTC | CASGQGTDGYTF
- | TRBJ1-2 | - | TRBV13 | TGTGCCAGCAGCTTTGGACAGTCGGTCGCTAACTATGGCTACACCTTC | CASSFGQSVANYGYTF
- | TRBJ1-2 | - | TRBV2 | TGTGCCAGCAGTGAAAGGGGTGGAGGCTACACCTTC | CASSERGGGYTF
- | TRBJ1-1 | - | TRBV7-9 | TGTGCCAGCAGCTCTCGGACAGAGAACACTGAAGCTTTCTTT | CASSSRTENTEAFF
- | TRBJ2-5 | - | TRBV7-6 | TGTGCCAGCAGCTTAGGTTCCGTGAAGCAAGAGACCCAGTACTTC | CASSLGSVKQETQYF
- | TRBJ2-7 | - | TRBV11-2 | TGTGCCAGCAGCTTGAGCTCCTACGAGCAGTACTTC | CASSLSSYEQYF
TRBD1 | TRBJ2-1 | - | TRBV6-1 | TGTGCCAGCAGTAAAGACAGGGCCCAATCCTACAATGAGCAGTTCTTC | CASSKDRAQSYNEQFF
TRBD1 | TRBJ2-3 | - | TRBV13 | TGTGCCAGCAGCCCGTGGACAGGGAGAGATACGCAGTATTTT | CASSPWTGRDTQYF
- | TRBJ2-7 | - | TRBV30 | TGTGCCTGGGACCCCGCCGGTTCCTACGAGCAGTACTTC | CAWDPAGSYEQYF
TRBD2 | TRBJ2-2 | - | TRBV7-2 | TGTGCCAGCAGCCAATCGGGGGGGCTGTACACCGGGGAGCTGTTTTTT | CASSQSGGLYTGELFF
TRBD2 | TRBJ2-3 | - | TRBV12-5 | TGTGCTAGTGGTTTGGTACTAGCGGGGGTTACAGATACGCAGTATTTT | CASGLVLAGVTDTQYF
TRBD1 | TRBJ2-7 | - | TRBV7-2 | TGTGCCAGCAGCCTCAACAGGGGAGAGGCCTACGAGCAGTACTTC | CASSLNRGEAYEQYF
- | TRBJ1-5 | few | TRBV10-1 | TGCGCCAGAGTTGGCGGGGGACGGAGCAATCAGCCCCAGCATTTT | CARVGGGRSNQPQHF
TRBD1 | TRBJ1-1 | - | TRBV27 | TGTGCCAGCAGTTTATTGGGACAGGGACGGACTGAAGCTTTCTTT | CASSLLGQGRTEAFF